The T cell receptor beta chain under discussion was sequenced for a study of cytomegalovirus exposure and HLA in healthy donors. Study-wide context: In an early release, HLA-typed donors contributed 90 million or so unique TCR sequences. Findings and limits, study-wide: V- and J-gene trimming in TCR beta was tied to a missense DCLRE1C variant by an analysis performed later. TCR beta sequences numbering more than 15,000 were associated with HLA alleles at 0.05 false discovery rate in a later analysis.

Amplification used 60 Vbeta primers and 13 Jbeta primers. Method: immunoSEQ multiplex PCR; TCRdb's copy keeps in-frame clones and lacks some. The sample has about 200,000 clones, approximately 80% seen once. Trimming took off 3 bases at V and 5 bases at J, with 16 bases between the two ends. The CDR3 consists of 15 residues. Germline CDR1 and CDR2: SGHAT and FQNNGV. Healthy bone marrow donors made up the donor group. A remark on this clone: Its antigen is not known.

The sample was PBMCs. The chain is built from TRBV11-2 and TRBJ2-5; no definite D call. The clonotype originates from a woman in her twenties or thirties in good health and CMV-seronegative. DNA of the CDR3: TGTGCCAGCAGCTTTTCCCGAGGAGTTTTGGAGACCCAGTACTTC. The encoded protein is CASSFSRGVLETQYF.